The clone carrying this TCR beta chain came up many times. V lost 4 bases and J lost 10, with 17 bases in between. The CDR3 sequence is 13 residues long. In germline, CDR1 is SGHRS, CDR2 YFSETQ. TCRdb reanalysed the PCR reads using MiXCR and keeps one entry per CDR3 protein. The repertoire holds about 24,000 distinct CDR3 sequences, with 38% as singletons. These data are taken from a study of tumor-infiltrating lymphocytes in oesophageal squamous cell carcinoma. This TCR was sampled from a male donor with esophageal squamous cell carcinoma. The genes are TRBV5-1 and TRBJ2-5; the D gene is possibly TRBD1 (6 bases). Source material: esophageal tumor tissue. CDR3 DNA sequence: TGCGCCAGCAGCCCAACCTACAGGGAAATCCAGTACTTC. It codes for CASSPTYREIQYF. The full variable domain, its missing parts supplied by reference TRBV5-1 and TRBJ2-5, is KAGVTQTPRYLIKTRGQQVTLSCSPISGHRSVSWYQQTPGQGLQFLFEYFSETQRNKGNFPGRFSGRQFSNSRSEMNVSTLELGDSALYLCASSPTYREIQYFGPGTRLLVL.